This T cell receptor beta chain was captured in a study of T cells in pancreatic ductal adenocarcinoma. Selected pancreatic ductal adenocarcinoma patients had undergone surgery without neoadjuvant therapy. Using immunoSEQ multiplex PCR, the repertoire was profiled, and TCRdb retains in-frame clones only, with some absent. Seen here are thousands of clones, roughly 69% observed once, and the top ten hold about 14%. This CDR3 region has 15 residues. J gave up 5 bases and V 3 bases, and 5 bases lay outside the gene matches. Germline-derived CDR1 and CDR2 are KGHSH and LQKENI. Sequenced: pancreatic tumor tissue. This rearrangement joins TRBV18 to TRBJ1-4; 8 positions agree with TRBD1. The sequence came from a human donor with pancreatic ductal adenocarcinoma. The CDR3 coding sequence is TGTGCCAGCTCACCCCGAGGACAGGGCAATGAAAAACTGTTTTTT. Translation: CASSPRGQGNEKLFF.